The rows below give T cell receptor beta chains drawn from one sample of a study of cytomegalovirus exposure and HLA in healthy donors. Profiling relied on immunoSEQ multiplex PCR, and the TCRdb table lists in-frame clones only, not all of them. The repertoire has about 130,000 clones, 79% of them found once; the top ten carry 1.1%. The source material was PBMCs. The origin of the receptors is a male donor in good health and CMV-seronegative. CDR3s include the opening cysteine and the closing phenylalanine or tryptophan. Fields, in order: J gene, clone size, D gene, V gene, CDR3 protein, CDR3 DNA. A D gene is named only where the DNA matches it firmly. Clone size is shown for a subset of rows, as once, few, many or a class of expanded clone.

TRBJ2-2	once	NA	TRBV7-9	CASSSLGTGTGELFF	TGTGCCAGCAGCTCCTTGGGTACGGGCACCGGGGAGCTGTTTTTT
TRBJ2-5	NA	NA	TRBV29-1	CSVSGGGGSQETQYF	TGCAGCGTTTCGGGGGGCGGGGGATCCCAAGAGACCCAGTACTTC
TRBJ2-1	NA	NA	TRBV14	CASSQGTYNEQFF	TGTGCCAGCAGCCAAGGGACTTACAATGAGCAGTTCTTC
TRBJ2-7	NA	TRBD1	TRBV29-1	CSVEDRQGADEQYF	TGCAGCGTTGAAGATCGACAGGGGGCGGACGAGCAGTACTTC
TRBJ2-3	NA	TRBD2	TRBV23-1	CASSQPPRGGRDCTDTQYF	TGCGCCAGCAGTCAACCCCCCCGGGGGGGGCGAGACTGCACAGATACGCAGTATTTT
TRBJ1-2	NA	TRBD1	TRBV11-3	CASSPRGASRGGYTF	TGTGCCAGCAGCCCCAGGGGGGCTTCCCGGGGTGGCTACACCTTC
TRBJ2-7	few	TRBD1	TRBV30	CAWIPGTASSYEQYF	TGTGCCTGGATCCCCGGGACAGCCAGCTCCTACGAGCAGTACTTC
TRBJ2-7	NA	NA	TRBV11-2	CASSLAIGAGEQYF	TGTGCCAGCAGCTTGGCGATAGGGGCCGGAGAGCAGTACTTC
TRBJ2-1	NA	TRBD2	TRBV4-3	CASSQEVAGGSNEQFF	TGCGCCAGCAGCCAAGAAGTAGCGGGGGGGAGCAATGAGCAGTTCTTC
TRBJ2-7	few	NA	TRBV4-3	CASSQDRGQSYEQYF	TGCGCCAGCAGCCAAGATAGGGGTCAATCCTACGAGCAGTACTTC
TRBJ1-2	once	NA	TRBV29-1	CSVEDLRGGIYGYTF	TGCAGCGTTGAAGATCTTCGGGGGGGGATCTATGGCTACACCTTC
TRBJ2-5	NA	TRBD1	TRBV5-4	CASSFQTGGETQYF	TGTGCCAGCAGCTTCCAGACAGGGGGGGAGACCCAGTACTTC
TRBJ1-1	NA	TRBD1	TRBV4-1	CASRTNRDRKDTEAFF	TGCGCCAGCAGGACAAACCGGGACAGAAAGGACACTGAAGCTTTCTTT
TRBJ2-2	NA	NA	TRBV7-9	CSSSLTSGELFF	TGTTCCAGCAGTCTAACTTCCGGGGAGCTGTTTTTT
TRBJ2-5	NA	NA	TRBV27	CASSLTGKGTQYF	TGTGCCAGCAGTTTAACAGGGAAGGGGACCCAGTACTTC
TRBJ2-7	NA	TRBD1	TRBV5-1	CASSWGTAYEQYF	TGCGCCAGCAGTTGGGGGACAGCCTACGAGCAGTACTTC
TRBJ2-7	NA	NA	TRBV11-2	CASSQTLQGIKQYF	TGTGCCAGCAGCCAGACGCTCCAGGGGATTAAGCAGTACTTC
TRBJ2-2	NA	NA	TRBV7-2	CASSLARDYTGELFF	TGTGCCAGCAGCTTAGCCCGGGACTACACCGGGGAGCTGTTTTTT
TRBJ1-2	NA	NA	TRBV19	CASSITFNYGYTF	TGTGCCAGTAGTATAACATTCAACTATGGCTACACCTTC
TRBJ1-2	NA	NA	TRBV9	CASSESTGGANGYTF	TGTGCCAGCAGCGAGAGCACCGGAGGGGCGAATGGCTACACCTTC
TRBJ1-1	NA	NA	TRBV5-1	CASSLVTDTEAFF	TGCGCCAGCAGCTTGGTAACGGACACTGAAGCTTTCTTT
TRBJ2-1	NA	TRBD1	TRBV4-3	CASSQDTVSRDRGPNEQFF	TGCGCCAGCAGCCAAGATACAGTTTCCCGGGACAGGGGGCCCAATGAGCAGTTCTTC
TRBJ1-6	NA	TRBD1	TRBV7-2	CASSPAGGSLNSPLHF	TGTGCCAGCAGTCCGGCAGGGGGAAGCTTAAATTCACCCCTCCACTTT
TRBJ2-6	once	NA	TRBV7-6	CASSSGAGANVLTF	TGTGCCAGCAGCTCAGGGGCTGGGGCCAACGTCCTGACTTTC
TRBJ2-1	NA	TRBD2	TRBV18	CASSRTSGGLWNEQFF	TGTGCCAGCTCCCGGACTAGCGGGGGCCTTTGGAATGAGCAGTTCTTC
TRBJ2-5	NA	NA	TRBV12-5	CASGLDRATQYF	TGTGCTAGTGGTTTGGACAGGGCCACCCAGTACTTC
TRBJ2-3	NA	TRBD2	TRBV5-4	CASRLLAGGQRDTQYF	TGTGCCAGCAGGTTGCTAGCGGGGGGGCAAAGAGATACGCAGTATTTT
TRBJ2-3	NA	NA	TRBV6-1	CASSEIPGGTDTQYF	TGTGCCAGCAGTGAAATCCCAGGGGGCACAGATACGCAGTATTTT
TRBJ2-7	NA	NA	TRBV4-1	CASSWDIPYEQYF	TGCGCCAGCAGCTGGGACATACCCTACGAGCAGTACTTC
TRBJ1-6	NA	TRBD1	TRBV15	CATSGLGQGVASPLHF	TGTGCCACCAGCGGTTTAGGACAGGGGGTAGCCTCACCCCTCCACTTT
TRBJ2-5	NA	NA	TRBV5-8	CASSSYQETQYF	TGTGCCAGCAGCTCTTATCAAGAGACCCAGTACTTC
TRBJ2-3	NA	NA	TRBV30	CAWSTGRTTDTQYF	TGTGCCTGGAGCACAGGGCGAACGACAGATACGCAGTATTTT
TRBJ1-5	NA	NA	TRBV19	CASSLRENYSNQPQHF	TGTGCCAGTAGCCTCAGAGAGAACTATAGCAATCAGCCCCAGCATTTT
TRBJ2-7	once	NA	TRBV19	CASSIRMEGPYEQYF	TGTGCCAGTAGTATAAGGATGGAGGGGCCCTACGAGCAGTACTTC
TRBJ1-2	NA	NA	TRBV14	CASSQDLGRGYTF	TGTGCCAGCAGCCAAGATCTGGGGCGAGGCTACACCTTC
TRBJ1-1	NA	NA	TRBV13	CASSLGRAPNTEAFF	TGTGCCAGCAGCTTAGGCAGGGCCCCAAACACTGAAGCTTTCTTT
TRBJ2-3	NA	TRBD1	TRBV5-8	CASSFLLRGPDTQYF	TGTGCCAGCAGCTTTCTCTTAAGGGGGCCAGATACGCAGTATTTT
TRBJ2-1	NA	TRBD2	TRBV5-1	CASSLGSGGYNEQFF	TGCGCCAGCAGCTTAGGCAGCGGGGGGTACAATGAGCAGTTCTTC
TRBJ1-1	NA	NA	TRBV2	CASSEDRAGIMNTEAFF	TGTGCCAGCAGTGAAGATAGGGCAGGGATCATGAACACTGAAGCTTTCTTT
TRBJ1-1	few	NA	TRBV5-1	CASSAAPGNMNTEAFF	TGCGCCAGCAGCGCAGCGCCGGGAAACATGAACACTGAAGCTTTCTTT
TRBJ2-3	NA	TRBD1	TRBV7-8	CASSWTGGSTDTQYF	TGTGCCAGCAGCTGGACAGGGGGAAGCACAGATACGCAGTATTTT
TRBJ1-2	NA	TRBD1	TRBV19	CASLTGPPYGYTF	TGTGCCAGTCTGACAGGGCCACCCTATGGCTACACCTTC
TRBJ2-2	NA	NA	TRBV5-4	CASSLVGARNTGELFF	TGTGCCAGCAGCTTGGTGGGGGCGCGAAACACCGGGGAGCTGTTTTTT
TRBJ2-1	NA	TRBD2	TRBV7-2	CASSTSDSYNEQFF	TGTGCCAGCAGTACTAGCGACTCCTACAATGAGCAGTTCTTC
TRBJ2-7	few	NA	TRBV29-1	CSVGFVGLSYEQYF	TGCAGCGTTGGGTTCGTCGGACTCTCCTACGAGCAGTACTTC
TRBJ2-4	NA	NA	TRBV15	CATSRGRTLSDIQYF	TGTGCCACCAGCAGAGGTAGAACCCTGAGCGACATTCAGTACTTC
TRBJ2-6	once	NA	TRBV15	CATSRDRWRGLGANVLTF	TGTGCCACCAGCAGAGATAGGTGGCGGGGCCTTGGGGCCAACGTCCTGACTTTC
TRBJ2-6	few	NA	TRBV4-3	CASSQARGSGANVLTF	TGCGCCAGCAGCCAAGCTAGGGGCTCTGGGGCCAACGTCCTGACTTTC
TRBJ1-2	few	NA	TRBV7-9	CASSLARGEGYTF	TGTGCCAGCAGCTTAGCTCGCGGCGAAGGCTACACCTTC
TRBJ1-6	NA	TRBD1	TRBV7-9	CSSAGGSWSPLHF	TGTTCCAGCGCAGGGGGCTCGTGGTCACCCCTCCACTTT
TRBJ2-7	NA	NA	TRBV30	CAGSGHLSYEQYF	TGTGCCGGATCGGGACACCTCTCCTACGAGCAGTACTTC
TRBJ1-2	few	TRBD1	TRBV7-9	CAQGEGVNYGYTF	TGTGCCCAGGGGGAAGGGGTCAACTATGGCTACACCTTC
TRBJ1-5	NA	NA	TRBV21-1	CASSKGTGEYSNQPQHF	TGTGCCAGCAGCAAAGGGACAGGCGAGTATAGCAATCAGCCCCAGCATTTT
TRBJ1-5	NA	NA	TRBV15	CATSRDPRVINQPQHF	TGTGCCACCAGCAGAGATCCCAGGGTCATCAATCAGCCCCAGCATTTT
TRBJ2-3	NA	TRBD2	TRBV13	CASSFGGAGTDTQYF	TGTGCCAGCAGCTTCGGGGGGGCGGGGACAGATACGCAGTATTTT
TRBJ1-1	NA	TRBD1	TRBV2	CASHHRGTEAFF	TGTGCCAGCCACCACAGGGGGACTGAAGCTTTCTTT
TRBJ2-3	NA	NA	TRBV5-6	CASSLVGLNTDTQYF	TGTGCCAGCAGCTTGGTTGGCCTGAACACAGATACGCAGTATTTT
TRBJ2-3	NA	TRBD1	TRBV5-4	CASSTGTGPTDTQYF	TGTGCCAGCAGCACCGGGACAGGACCCACAGATACGCAGTATTTT